This section outlines one T cell receptor beta chain sequence together with its context. Which antigen it targets is not known. Per-base quality was not reported, and no clone a single base away is much larger than it. Each collaborating institution followed its own protocols to collect whole blood in K2EDTA tubes. For TCRbeta analysis, collaborator samples were shipped as frozen whole blood, as isolated PBMCs, or as DNA extracted from either sample type. For CDR1 and CDR2, the germline V gene (reference sequence) lists SEHNR and FQNEAQ. Spanning cysteine to phenylalanine, the CDR3 consists of 16 amino acids. Only the CDR3 DNA stays, 48 bases, in frame from base 1. Trimming takes 5 bases off V and 3 bases off J; junction bases not matched to a gene: 10. The immunoSEQ Assay, a bias-controlled multiplex PCR, was used to amplify TCRbeta CDR3 regions from genomic DNA. In the original analysis: The number of nucleated cells in each sample was estimated from the amplification of reference gene primers within the assay. Sequence reads were collapsed and filtered to measure the absolute abundance of every unique TCRbeta CDR3 rearrangement. For each sample, productive Simpson clonality was calculated by taking the square root of Simpson's diversity index across productive rearrangements. TCRdb took this table from immuneACCESS and kept in-frame rearrangements with V and J called. Such tables lack part of the clones; where checked against another copy, unresolved V genes explain under half of the gap, and the rest is unexplained. V and J calls and clone size are given by that table; D and trimming were obtained from the DNA. The sample table holds about 190,000 clones, of which about 85% were seen once. Together, the top ten hold 1.1% of the sample.

The sample is drawn from a study of blood T cell repertoires in COVID-19 (dated by TCRdb to 2019 to 2021). Concerning the study at large: The collaborator samples originated in the United States, Italy and Spain and spanned the acute and convalescent phases of COVID-19. Subjects who had been exposed to COVID-19, were actively infected with it, or had recovered from it provided the deeply sampled blood TCRbeta repertoires that made up the dataset. Samples were obtained from the ongoing ImmuneRACE study (first 160 participants) and from roughly 1,300 subjects provided by 6 global collaborators. The material from the prospective study consisted of cDNA or gDNA derived from T cells, B-cell-depleted T cells, or PBMCs. The repertoires were released in a freely available public database intended as a resource for research on the immune response to SARS-CoV-2. The sample metadata nearly always contained a de-identified subject ID, COVID-19 status, age in years and sex. Where available, HLA class I and class II types were obtained from metadata supplied by the sample provider rather than from assay-based typing.

The research as a whole found: Clinical and demographic metadata were provided uncurated, with the amount varying by source and participant.

Specimen: peripheral blood. The chain is assembled from TRBV7-9 and TRBJ2-5; TRBD2 matches 9 bases in the middle. The TCR sequence derives from a man aged 30 to 39 with acute or convalescent COVID-19. The CDR3 protein is CASSPRRLADKETQYF. Here is the DNA: TGTGCCAGCAGCCCGCGTAGACTAGCGGATAAAGAGACCCAGTACTTC.